The sequence of this TCR beta chain was determined in a study of shared T cell receptors in the human thymus. The protocol was immunoSEQ multiplex PCR, while the TCRdb copy is restricted to in-frame clones and leaves out a portion. Here the sample spans 450,000 to 650,000 clones, around three quarters being singletons. These data also featured in a second study, about human thymus T cells.

This clonotype was sampled from a boy younger than two with a congenital heart defect. The sample was thymocytes.

For the CDR3, the DNA is TGCAGTCCGCTTGGAGACCCTGAAGCTTTCTTT. It yields the protein CSPLGDPEAFF. V is TRBV20-1 and J is TRBJ1-1; D not certain. Germline V gene lookup returns CDR1 DFQATT and CDR2 SNEGSKA (reference sequence). V dropped 8 bases and J dropped 6 bases, with 13 bases sitting between them. CDR3 size: 11 residues.